This TCR beta chain was captured in a study of blood T cell repertoires in COVID-19. As for the study in general: Samples of COVID-19 (acute and convalescent) were obtained from the United States, Italy and Spain.

Each participant's cohort was designated according to participant-reported clinical history. Germline CDR1 reads MNHNY; CDR2 reads SVGAGI (reference sequence). CDR3 size: 16 residues. J gave up 6 bases and V 2 bases, and 7 bases lay outside the gene matches. Source study methods: How many nucleated cells were present was estimated from reference gene primer amplification. Sequencing was performed with immunoSEQ multiplex PCR; in TCRdb, only in-frame clones are kept and a portion is missing. V, J and clone size derive from that table, while D and trimming were established from the DNA sequence. The table has 300,000 to 400,000 clones, 85% to 90% seen once; the top ten hold approximately 1.2%.

The sequenced sample consisted of PBMCs or T cells enriched from blood (not recorded which). V usage is TRBV6-6 and J usage is TRBJ2-2, with TRBD1 matching over 9 bases. The TCR originated in a woman aged 18-29 years who had recovered from COVID-19. CDR3 sequence (DNA): TGTGCCAGCAGTTACGGGACAGGGAATGAAGCCGGGGAGCTGTTTTTT. Encoded protein: CASSYGTGNEAGELFF.